This T cell receptor (beta chain) is drawn from a study of CD8 T cells in ankylosing spondylitis. Study outcomes and limitations: Seemingly characteristic of ankylosing spondylitis blood was a TCR beta motif consisting of about 8 highly homologous variants.

The sample holds many counts of this clonotype. What it binds is not known. TCRdb called the 5' RACE reads again in MiXCR, with one record for every CDR3 protein. The sample lists 450,000 to 550,000 distinct CDR3 sequences; approximately 5% were seen once. This CDR3 comprises 17 residues. CDR1 and CDR2 (germline): SGHDT, YYEEEE. Trimming removed 5 bases from V and 4 bases from J; junction bases left unmatched: 14. This receptor was obtained from a male donor with ankylosing spondylitis. V gene TRBV5-6 combines with J gene TRBJ2-2, with TRBD2 identical over 7 bases. The sequencing input was blood, either unsorted or a sorted T cell fraction (not recorded which). The CDR3 protein is CASSHVLAGDGTGELFF. For the CDR3, the DNA is TGTGCCAGCAGTCATGTCCTGGCGGGAGATGGCACCGGGGAGCTGTTTTTT.